This TCR beta chain was sequenced for a study of blood T cell repertoires in COVID-19 (dated by TCRdb to between 2020 and 2021). For the wider study: Samples covering the acute and convalescent phases of COVID-19 were provided by collaborators in the United States, Italy and Spain. Subjects who had been exposed to COVID-19, were actively infected with it, or had recovered from it provided the deeply sampled blood TCRbeta repertoires that made up the dataset. The samples were drawn from two sources: the first 160 participants of the ongoing ImmuneRACE study, and 1,254 subjects contributed by 6 global collaborators. The repertoires were released in a freely available public database meant as a resource for research on the immune response to SARS-CoV-2. The material from the prospective study consisted of cDNA or gDNA derived from T cells, B-cell-depleted T cells, or PBMCs. Where available, HLA class I and class II types were taken from metadata supplied by the sample provider and were not determined by assay-based typing. The sample metadata nearly always contained a de-identified subject ID, COVID-19 status, age in years and sex. Results the study describes overall, beyond this receptor: The amount of clinical and demographic metadata varied by source and participant and was provided uncurated.

The CDR3 runs 15 residues from the cysteine to the phenylalanine. Only the CDR3 part of the read is kept: 45 bases, read in frame from the first base. Here V drops 6 bases and J drops 7 bases, and the junction holds 10 bases not matched to any gene. CDR1 MNHEY and CDR2 SMNVEV were looked up in the germline V gene (reference sequence). As to this clone: What antigen it recognizes has not been identified. Base qualities are not recorded, but no much larger clone differs from it by a single base.

The immunoSEQ Assay, a bias-controlled multiplex PCR, was used to amplify TCRbeta CDR3 regions from genomic DNA. As for the authors' bioinformatics: Nucleated cell counts per sample were estimated from amplification of reference gene primers within the assay. To quantify the absolute abundance of each unique TCRbeta CDR3 rearrangement, sequence reads were collapsed and filtered. For each sample, productive Simpson clonality was calculated as the square root of Simpson's diversity index over productive rearrangements. TCRdb holds this immuneACCESS table with in-frame rearrangements only. Some clones are missing; in checked studies, unresolved V genes explain under half, and the rest has no known cause. The V and J calls and clone size are taken from that table; D and trimming were inferred from the DNA. The table for this sample lists about 110,000 clones; 75% to 85% of them were counted only once. More than 5.5% of the sample is in the top ten clones.

One collaborating source in Seattle enrolled patients during active infection and followed them longitudinally through the course of disease. Collaborating institutions collected whole blood in K2EDTA tubes following their own protocols. Collaborator samples were shipped for TCRbeta analysis as frozen whole blood, isolated PBMCs, or DNA extracted from either sample type. The sample was peripheral blood. The clonotype comes from a man aged 80 or over with COVID-19, enrolled during active disease. The rearranged chain carries TRBV27 and TRBJ2-2; the central 8 bases match TRBD2. The nucleotides are TGTGCCAGCAGGATTTTTAGCGGGATCGGCGGGGAGCTGTTTTTT. The resulting protein is CASRIFSGIGGELFF.